This is a list of T cell receptor beta chains from one sample in a study of neurological immune-mediated disorders. Each CDR3 protein gets one entry after TCRdb re-called the 5' RACE reads with MiXCR. The repertoire includes under 130,000 distinct CDR3 sequences, under 14% of them detected once, and approximately 3.4% sits in the top ten. The material sequenced was PBMCs. Every receptor here comes from a female donor with HTLV-1-associated myelopathy (HAM/TSP). Both conserved end residues are part of each CDR3. The D gene is left open where the match is weak. Some rows mark clone size as missing; the rest say once, few, many or name a class of expanded clone.

D gene	V gene	J gene	clone size	CDR3 protein	CDR3 DNA
TRBD1	TRBV20-1	TRBJ1-3	many	CSARPTRTRDRGRGNTIYF	TGCAGTGCTAGACCCACCCGAACCCGGGACAGGGGGCGCGGAAACACCATATATTTT
NA	TRBV20-1	TRBJ1-1	many	CSAPKGVIRRNTEAFF	TGCAGTGCTCCCAAGGGAGTAATCAGGAGGAACACTGAAGCTTTCTTT
TRBD2	TRBV5-8	TRBJ2-2	many	CASSSRRGDTGELFF	TGTGCCAGCAGCTCTAGACGGGGGGACACCGGGGAGCTGTTTTTT
NA	TRBV5-5	TRBJ1-3	many	CASSKRQEHSGNTIYF	TGTGCCAGCAGCAAGAGACAGGAGCACTCTGGAAACACCATATATTTT
NA	TRBV30	TRBJ2-3	NA	CASRVVPTDTQYF	TGTGCTAGTAGGGTCGTCCCCACAGATACGCAGTATTTT
NA	TRBV11-2	TRBJ2-2	many	CASSLNGPGELFF	TGTGCCAGCAGCTTGAACGGGCCCGGGGAGCTGTTTTTT
NA	TRBV15	TRBJ1-1	many	CATSRDREVTEAFF	TGTGCCACCAGCAGAGACAGGGAAGTCACTGAAGCTTTCTTT
TRBD1	TRBV4-1	TRBJ2-7	many	CASSRPGQTAYEQYF	TGCGCCAGCAGCCGACCGGGACAGACAGCCTACGAGCAGTACTTC
NA	TRBV18	TRBJ2-2	many	CASSPNTQMNTGELFF	TGTGCCAGCTCACCAAATACACAGATGAACACCGGGGAGCTGTTTTTT
NA	TRBV5-1	TRBJ2-7	NA	CASNPGTRVREQYF	TGCGCCAGCAACCCCGGGACAAGGGTTCGGGAGCAGTACTTC
TRBD2	TRBV7-9	TRBJ2-1	many	CASSLGERGASYNEQFF	TGTGCCAGCAGCTTGGGGGAGCGGGGGGCGTCCTACAATGAGCAGTTCTTC
TRBD2	TRBV4-1	TRBJ2-1	many	CASSLQTSGGYDEQFF	TGCGCCAGCAGCCTTCAGACTAGCGGGGGGTACGATGAGCAGTTCTTC
NA	TRBV5-1	TRBJ2-2	many	CASSVATNTGELFF	TGCGCCAGCAGCGTAGCGACTAACACCGGGGAGCTGTTTTTT
NA	TRBV5-8	TRBJ1-2	many	CASSLGGNLGYTF	TGTGCCAGCAGCCTGGGGGGGAACCTAGGCTACACCTTC
TRBD2	TRBV7-2	TRBJ2-7	many	CASSLGGGAIREQYF	TGTGCCAGCAGCTTAGGCGGGGGGGCGATCCGCGAGCAGTACTTC
NA	TRBV7-9	TRBJ2-7	many	CASSLENYEQYF	TGTGCCAGCAGCTTAGAAAACTACGAGCAGTACTTC
NA	TRBV5-1	TRBJ2-3	many	CASSQNTDTQYF	TGCGCCAGCAGCCAGAACACAGATACGCAGTATTTT
TRBD1	TRBV5-1	TRBJ2-7	many	CASSLRTGDEQYF	TGCGCCAGCAGCCTACGGACAGGGGACGAGCAGTACTTC
TRBD1	TRBV20-1	TRBJ2-7	many	CSARDGTGGLQYF	TGCAGTGCTAGAGACGGGACAGGGGGTCTGCAGTACTTC
NA	TRBV6-5	TRBJ1-2	many	CASSYSRQNYGYTF	TGTGCCAGCAGTTACTCTCGGCAGAACTATGGCTACACCTTC
TRBD2	TRBV20-1	TRBJ2-7	NA	CSAQRLAGYSSYEQYF	TGCAGTGCACAAAGACTAGCGGGCTACAGCTCCTATGAGCAGTACTTC
NA	TRBV7-9	TRBJ1-1	many	CASSIQPNTEAFF	TGTGCCAGCAGCATACAGCCAAACACTGAAGCTTTCTTT
NA	TRBV5-5	TRBJ1-5	NA	CASSGYSNQPQHF	TGTGCCAGCAGCGGGTACAGTAATCAGCCCCAGCATTTT
TRBD2	TRBV10-2	TRBJ2-1	many	CASRGGLAGGIYNEQFF	TGCGCCAGCAGGGGCGGACTAGCGGGGGGGATCTACAATGAGCAGTTCTTC
TRBD1	TRBV20-1	TRBJ2-1	many	CSAREVTGRTFSYNEQFF	TGCAGTGCTAGAGAGGTGACAGGGCGAACTTTCTCCTACAATGAGCAGTTCTTC
NA	TRBV12-3/TRBV12-4	TRBJ2-7	many	CASSPGASLGREQYF	TGTGCCAGCAGCCCCGGGGCTAGCTTGGGTAGAGAGCAGTACTTC
NA	TRBV5-5	TRBJ1-5	many	CASSLQVDSNQPQHF	TGTGCCAGCAGCTTGCAGGTTGATAGCAATCAGCCCCAGCATTTT
TRBD1	TRBV4-1	TRBJ2-7	many	CASSSDRENYEQYF	TGCGCCAGCAGCTCAGACAGGGAAAACTACGAGCAGTACTTC
NA	TRBV5-1	TRBJ2-5	many	CASRDEGVSMETQYF	TGCGCCAGCAGGGACGAAGGGGTCTCAATGGAGACCCAGTACTTC
TRBD1	TRBV6-5	TRBJ2-7	many	CASSSYRGLSYEQYF	TGTGCCAGCAGTTCTTACAGGGGGCTTTCCTACGAGCAGTACTTC
TRBD1	TRBV12-3/TRBV12-4	TRBJ2-7	many	CASSLGDRSSYEQYF	TGTGCCAGCAGTCTAGGGGACAGGAGCTCCTACGAGCAGTACTTC
NA	TRBV5-1	TRBJ2-3	NA	CASTWGYTDTQYF	TGCGCCAGCACCTGGGGGTACACAGATACGCAGTATTTT
NA	TRBV5-1	TRBJ2-3	many	CASSLLGFSTDTQYF	TGCGCCAGCAGCTTGCTGGGCTTTAGCACAGATACGCAGTATTTT
NA	TRBV6-2/TRBV6-3	TRBJ2-4	many	CASSYSDGGKNIQYF	TGTGCCAGCAGTTATTCGGATGGGGGCAAAAACATTCAGTACTTC
TRBD1	TRBV12-3/TRBV12-4	TRBJ1-2	many	CASSFRTGEGGYTF	TGTGCCAGCAGTTTCCGGACAGGGGAGGGCGGCTACACCTTC
NA	TRBV7-9	TRBJ1-1	many	CASSLNTGTEAFF	TGTGCCAGCAGCTTGAACACTGGCACTGAAGCTTTCTTT
NA	TRBV7-9	TRBJ2-6	many	CASSFLSAGVVLTF	TGTGCCAGCAGCTTTTTGAGCGCCGGGGTCGTCCTGACTTTC
NA	TRBV6-6	TRBJ2-7	many	CASSRGLNSYEQYF	TGTGCCAGCAGCCGCGGCTTAAACTCCTACGAGCAGTACTTC
NA	TRBV20-1	TRBJ2-3	NA	CSARANIGGGGTDTQYF	TGCAGTGCTAGAGCAAATATTGGGGGCGGAGGCACAGATACGCAGTATTTT
NA	TRBV28	TRBJ1-2	NA	CASSLLSGDYGYTF	TGTGCCAGCAGTTTATTATCAGGGGACTATGGCTACACCTTC
TRBD2	TRBV5-1	TRBJ2-1	many	CASSLELGGGAVNEQFF	TGCGCCAGCAGCTTGGAATTGGGCGGGGGGGCCGTGAATGAGCAGTTCTTC
TRBD2	TRBV5-1	TRBJ2-3	many	CASRSAGGPEDTQYF	TGCGCCAGCAGATCGGCGGGGGGGCCGGAGGATACGCAGTATTTT
TRBD1	TRBV7-8	TRBJ1-2	NA	CASSPSGQGAYGYTF	TGTGCCAGCAGCCCCTCGGGACAGGGGGCCTATGGCTACACCTTC
NA	TRBV5-1	TRBJ2-3	many	CASSLAAKDTDTQYF	TGCGCCAGCAGCTTGGCGGCAAAGGACACAGATACGCAGTATTTT
TRBD2	TRBV7-2	TRBJ2-3	many	CASSRKAGGITSSTDTQYF	TGTGCCAGCAGCCGAAAAGCGGGGGGGATTACATCTAGCACAGATACGCAGTATTTT
NA	TRBV5-1	TRBJ2-1	many	CASSSLPTGNNEQFF	TGCGCCAGCAGCTCCCTCCCGACAGGCAACAATGAGCAGTTCTTC
NA	TRBV20-1	TRBJ1-1	many	CSALSTGGRNTEAFF	TGCAGTGCGCTTAGCACAGGTGGCCGAAACACTGAAGCTTTCTTT
NA	TRBV11-2	TRBJ2-7	many	CASSTHSGDYYEQYF	TGTGCCAGCAGCACTCACTCAGGGGACTACTACGAGCAGTACTTC
NA	TRBV5-1	TRBJ2-7	many	CASSLLAQGVSSEQYF	TGCGCCAGCAGCTTGTTGGCGCAGGGTGTTTCCTCCGAGCAGTACTTC
NA	TRBV20-1	TRBJ2-2	many	CSARGGWDGELFF	TGCAGTGCTAGAGGAGGGTGGGACGGGGAGCTGTTTTTT
NA	TRBV12-3/TRBV12-4	TRBJ2-4	NA	CASSSSRGTKKIQYF	TGTGCCAGCAGTTCATCCCGGGGGACCAAAAAAATTCAGTACTTC
NA	TRBV4-1	TRBJ1-5	many	CASSSLDKSFSNQPQHF	TGCGCCAGCAGCTCGTTGGACAAATCGTTTAGCAATCAGCCCCAGCATTTT
NA	TRBV7-2	TRBJ2-3	few	CASSKGLEDTQYF	TGTGCCAGCAGCAAAGGGTTGGAAGATACGCAGTATTTT
TRBD2	TRBV4-1	TRBJ2-3	many	CASSHGTSGGRRADTQYF	TGCGCCAGCAGCCACGGGACTAGCGGGGGCCGCAGGGCAGATACGCAGTATTTT
NA	TRBV10-1	TRBJ2-3	many	CASSEFRGLGTQYF	TGCGCCAGCAGTGAATTCCGGGGGCTTGGTACGCAGTATTTT